This T cell receptor (beta chain) was sequenced during a study of T cells in localized non-small cell lung cancer. Study results and limitations: Tumor samples were not multi-region, leaving intratumor heterogeneity unexcluded. Adjacent lung had a median approximately 57 of the 100 largest tumor clones. The highest T cell clonality was in uninvolved adjacent lung, above tumor.

This CDR3 spans 15 amino acids. Germline V gene data show CDR1 as SGHVS and CDR2 as FQNEAQ. V was cut by 5 bases and J by 2 bases, with 16 bases left in between. Generated by immunoSEQ multiplex PCR, the TCRdb table keeps only in-frame clones and is missing some. Counted here are roughly 40,000 clones, 81% occurring once; the ten biggest clones make up less than 9.5%. This clone was seen only a few times. Its specificity is not known. The sequencing here drew on peripheral blood mononuclear cells, taken before any cancer treatment. The sequence was obtained from a male donor aged 60 or over with stage II lung adenocarcinoma. J is TRBJ2-7 and V is TRBV7-8; possible D gene TRBD2, 6 bases. The chain's CDR3 is CASSPHGSPPYEQYF. CDR3 in DNA: TGTGCCAGCAGCCCCCACGGGAGCCCCCCCTACGAGCAGTACTTC. Based on the CDR3 plus reference TRBV7-8 and TRBJ2-7, the full variable domain is GAGVSQSPRYKVAKRGQDVALRCDPISGHVSLFWYQQALGQGPEFLTYFQNEAQLDKSGLPSDRFFAERPEGSVSTLKIQRTQQEDSAVYLCASSPHGSPPYEQYFGPGTRLTVT.